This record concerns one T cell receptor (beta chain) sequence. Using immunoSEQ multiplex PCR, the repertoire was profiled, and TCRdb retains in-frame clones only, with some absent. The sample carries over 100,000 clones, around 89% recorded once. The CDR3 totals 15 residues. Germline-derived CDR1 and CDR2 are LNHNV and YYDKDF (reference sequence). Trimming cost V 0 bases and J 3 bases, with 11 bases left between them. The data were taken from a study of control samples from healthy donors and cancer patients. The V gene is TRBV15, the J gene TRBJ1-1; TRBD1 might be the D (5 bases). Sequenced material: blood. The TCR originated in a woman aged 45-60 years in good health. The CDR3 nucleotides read TGTGCCACCAGCAGAGATCTAGGGGCAGACACTGAAGCTTTCTTT. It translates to CATSRDLGADTEAFF.